The 24 T cell receptor beta chains below were found in one sample sequenced in a study of blood T cell repertoires in COVID-19. This table comes from immunoSEQ multiplex PCR, and its TCRdb copy is limited to in-frame clones, with some not included. Altogether about 180,000 clones are present, over 75% being singletons, with the ten largest covering roughly 11%. Sequenced material: peripheral blood. The receptors were gathered from a human donor with active or convalescent COVID-19. The donor label of this sample is uncertain.

The CDR3: CASSLAREVGEQYF. The CDR3 region has the DNA TGTGCCAGCAGCTTAGCGCGGGAAGTCGGCGAGCAGTACTTC. This rearrangement joins TRBV7-2 to TRBJ2-7; TRBD2 might be the D (6 bases). The CDR3 extends over 14 amino acids. The germline CDR1 and CDR2 sequences are SGHTA and FQGNSA. V lost 0 bases and J 6 bases, leaving 12 bases between the germline ends. Full variable domain (remainder filled in from reference TRBV7-2 and TRBJ2-7): GAGVSQSPSNKVTEKGKDVELRCDPISGHTALYWYRQSLGQGLEFLIYFQGNSAPDKSGLPSDRFSAERTGGSVSTLTIQRTQQEDSAVYLCASSLAREVGEQYFGPGTRLTVT.

The V call is TRBV9, the J call TRBJ1-1, with 9 bases fitting TRBD1. The CDR3 runs to 16 residues. CDR1 and CDR2 from the germline V gene are SGDLS and YYNGEE. The ends lost 6 bases at V and 0 bases at J; junction bases unmatched: 9. This chain's CDR3 is CASNPPGQGMNTEAFF. DNA of the CDR3: TGTGCCAGCAACCCACCGGGACAGGGAATGAACACTGAAGCTTTCTTT.

V and J are TRBV2 and TRBJ1-5; perhaps TRBD1 as D (6 bases). The CDR3 extends over 15 amino acids. Trimming shortened V by 8 bases and J by 0 bases, and 14 bases separated the two germline ends. The germline V gene encodes CDR1 SNHLY and CDR2 FYNNEI. CDR3 DNA: TGTGCCAGCGCGTGGACAGATTATAGCAATCAGCCCCAGCATTTT. Translated, it gives CASAWTDYSNQPQHF.

The chain couples TRBV5-1 to TRBJ2-5; tentative D call: TRBD1 (7 bases). V was trimmed by 4 bases and J by 4 bases, leaving 20 bases between them. The CDR3 runs 16 residues. Germline lookup yields CDR1 SGHRS and CDR2 YFSETQ. CDR3 sequence reads: CASSLGGTAETETQYF. The CDR3 coding sequence is TGCGCCAGCAGCCTCGGCGGGACAGCCGAGACAGAGACCCAGTACTTC.

As DNA, the CDR3 is TGTGCCAGCAGTACAGGGGGCAGTGGAACCACCTTC. Its translation: CASSTGGSGTTF. The chain carries TRBV7-2 and TRBJ1-2; TRBD1 matches 9 bases. With 6 bases clipped from V and 13 bases from J, the junction kept 9 bases outside the gene matches. The length of the CDR3 is 12 residues. CDR1 is SGHTA, CDR2 FQGNSA, per germline.

The chain couples TRBV7-9 to TRBJ1-1, with D perhaps TRBD1 (6 bases). V gave up 5 bases and J gave up 1 base, with 14 bases separating them. This CDR3 has 15 residues. Germline V lookup: CDR1 SEHNR, CDR2 FQNEAQ (reference sequence). As DNA, the CDR3 is TGTGCCAGCAGCACAACGGGGGGCCCGAACACTGAAGCTTTCTTT. Translation: CASSTTGGPNTEAFF.

V gene TRBV7-2 combines with J gene TRBJ2-7, with D possibly TRBD2 on 6 matching bases. The CDR3 length is 12 residues. Per germline, CDR1 SGHTA and CDR2 FQGNSA. V dropped 5 bases and J dropped 6 bases, with 11 bases sitting between them. Here the CDR3 DNA reads TGTGCCAGCAGCCGGGACTTACCCGAGCAGTACTTC. Protein product: CASSRDLPEQYF. Looking up the rest from reference TRBV7-2 and TRBJ2-7 gives the full variable domain: GAGVSQSPSNKVTEKGKDVELRCDPISGHTALYWYRQSLGQGLEFLIYFQGNSAPDKSGLPSDRFSAERTGGSVSTLTIQRTQQEDSAVYLCASSRDLPEQYFGPGTRLTVT.

This chain joins TRBV27 and TRBJ2-2; 8 nucleotides match TRBD1. The germline V gene has CDR1 MNHEY and CDR2 SMNVEV (reference sequence). The CDR3 totals 16 residues. The junction had 7 bases not matched to a gene; V was cut back by 3 bases and J by 4 bases. The CDR3 region has the DNA TGTGCCAGCAGTTTGGGCAGGGGGCTAATCACCGGGGAGCTGTTTTTT. Encoded protein: CASSLGRGLITGELFF.

The chain carries TRBV7-8 and TRBJ2-7; D may be TRBD1 (6 bases). Germline CDR1 is SGHVS and CDR2 is FQNEAQ. This CDR3 has 14 amino acids. Trimming stripped 1 base from V and 3 bases from J, with 10 bases between. This CDR3 is CASSLGTVIYEQYF. CDR3 in DNA: TGTGCCAGCAGCTTAGGGACAGTGATCTACGAGCAGTACTTC. The entire variable domain, with the rest obtained from reference TRBV7-8 and TRBJ2-7, is as follows: GAGVSQSPRYKVAKRGQDVALRCDPISGHVSLFWYQQALGQGPEFLTYFQNEAQLDKSGLPSDRFFAERPEGSVSTLKIQRTQQEDSAVYLCASSLGTVIYEQYFGPGTRLTVT.

As for this clone: Relative to the germline gene, one junction end is altered; a read error may explain this. CDR3 region: CSVEDSNQETQYF. CDR3 nucleotide sequence: TGCAGCGTGGAAGACAGTAACCAAGAGACCCAGTACTTC. The V gene is TRBV29-1, the J gene TRBJ2-5, with D perhaps TRBD1 (5 bases). CDR3 length: 13 residues. In germline, CDR1 is SQVTM, CDR2 ANQGSEA.

Here the CDR3 reads CASSLGQGIGELFF. In nucleotides, the CDR3 is TGTGCCAGCAGTTTAGGACAGGGGATCGGGGAGCTGTTTTTT. V and J are TRBV27 and TRBJ2-2, with 9 positions matching TRBD1. Germline V CDR1 and CDR2: MNHEY, SMNVEV (reference sequence). The CDR3 runs 14 residues. V gave up 2 bases and J gave up 7 bases; unmatched junction bases: 2.

V and J are TRBV11-2 and TRBJ1-4; 8 bases agree with TRBD1. Germline lookup yields CDR1 SGHAT and CDR2 FQNNGV. The CDR3 contains 14 residues. Unmatched junction bases numbered 7, after V lost 5 bases and J lost 8 bases. CDR3 protein: CASSEDRVGEKLFF. DNA of the CDR3: TGTGCCAGCAGCGAGGACAGGGTAGGGGAAAAACTGTTTTTT.

V and J are TRBV18 and TRBJ2-4; D is ambiguous. V was cut by 4 bases and J by 5 bases, with 12 bases left in between. This CDR3 is 14 amino acids long. Germline values: CDR1 KGHSH, CDR2 LQKENI. The CDR3 reads CASSRSGPENIQYF. The CDR3 nucleotides are TGTGCCAGCTCACGCTCAGGCCCAGAAAACATTCAGTACTTC.

The chain carries TRBV3-1 (or the pseudogene TRBV3-2) and TRBJ2-6; D is possibly TRBD1 (6 bases). CDR1 is LGHDT, CDR2 YNNKEL, per germline (reference sequence). V dropped 0 bases and J dropped 0 bases, with 12 bases sitting between them. The CDR3 consists of 18 residues. The CDR3 DNA is TGTGCCAGCAGCCAAGATGTAGACAGGACCTCTGGGGCCAACGTCCTGACTTTC. Translated, it gives CASSQDVDRTSGANVLTF.

V and J are TRBV4-1 and TRBJ2-5; D may be TRBD2 (7 bases). The CDR3 has 16 amino acids. The germline CDR1 and CDR2 sequences are MGHRA and YSYEKL. Trimming left V 1 base short and J 9 bases short, with 21 bases between. CDR3 in amino acids: CASSQVGGGGGGAQYF. The CDR3 DNA is TGCGCCAGCAGCCAAGTCGGGGGAGGCGGAGGGGGGGCCCAGTACTTC.

This clone was found once. V usage is TRBV7-3 and J usage is TRBJ2-2; 13 nucleotides match TRBD2. V was pared by 2 bases and J by 4 bases, with 7 bases of the junction left unmatched. The CDR3 is made up of 18 amino acids. Per the germline V gene, CDR1 is SGHTA and CDR2 is FQGTGA. This CDR3 is CASSLLSRTSGGTGELFF. DNA of the CDR3: TGTGCCAGCAGCTTACTCAGTAGGACTAGCGGGGGCACCGGGGAGCTGTTTTTT.

J is TRBJ1-5 and V is TRBV2; TRBD1 aligns across 10 bases. The CDR3 is 15 residues long. Per germline, CDR1 SNHLY and CDR2 FYNNEI. V was clipped by 6 bases and J by 7 bases; unmatched bases: 9. The CDR3 bases are TGTGCCAGCAGCTCCGGGACAGGGGCCAAACAGCCCCAGCATTTT. Translation gives CASSSGTGAKQPQHF.

This chain joins TRBV9 and TRBJ2-2; TRBD2 matches at 11 bases. J was trimmed by 8 bases and V by 3 bases; bases with no gene match: 9. Germline CDR1 is SGDLS and CDR2 is YYNGEE. CDR3 size: 16 residues. The CDR3 DNA follows: TGTGCCAGCAGCGCATTTAGCGGGAGGGCCCAGGGGGAGCTGTTTTTT. Amino acid sequence: CASSAFSGRAQGELFF.

This sequence joins TRBV5-1 and TRBJ2-1; 11 bases map to TRBD2. The CDR3 runs 15 residues. CDR1 and CDR2 (germline): SGHRS, YFSETQ. V gave up 1 base and J gave up 6 bases; unmatched junction bases: 3. The CDR3 loop is CASSLLLAGVNEQFF. CDR3 bases: TGCGCCAGCAGCTTGCTACTAGCGGGAGTCAATGAGCAGTTCTTC.

This clone turned up a few times. Germline and junction disagree at one end, which may indicate a read error. The J gene is TRBJ2-3, the V gene TRBV5-4; TRBD2 agrees at 9 bases. The CDR3 totals 11 residues. Germline assignment: CDR1 SGHNT and CDR2 YYREEE (reference sequence). The CDR3 sequence is CASSRGLAQDF. CDR3 nucleotides: TGTGCCAGCAGTAGGGGACTAGCTCAGGATTTT.

The V gene is TRBV3-1 (or the pseudogene TRBV3-2), the J gene TRBJ2-4; possibly TRBD2 for D (7 bases). The germline V gene has CDR1 LGHDT and CDR2 YNNKEL (reference sequence). The V and J ends lost 3 bases and 1 base respectively, with 10 bases between them. This CDR3 has 15 residues. The CDR3 region is CASSQGGPAKNIQYF. The CDR3 bases are TGTGCCAGCAGCCAGGGGGGGCCGGCCAAAAACATTCAGTACTTC.

The chain recombines TRBV3-1 (or the pseudogene TRBV3-2) with TRBJ2-6; 7 positions agree with TRBD1. V trimming: 4 bases; J trimming: 0 bases; junction bases outside the gene matches: 3. Germline lookup yields CDR1 LGHDT and CDR2 YNNKEL (reference sequence). This CDR3 has 16 residues. CDR3 residues: CASSPGTVSGANVLTF. CDR3 DNA sequence: TGTGCCAGCAGCCCCGGGACAGTCTCTGGGGCCAACGTCCTGACTTTC.

Only one count was recorded for this clone. This chain connects TRBV18 to TRBJ2-5; TRBD2 matches at 8 bases. V lost 3 bases, J lost 9 bases, and 12 bases stayed unmatched. The CDR3 totals 15 residues. Germline loops: CDR1 KGHSH, CDR2 LQKENI. The CDR3 DNA reads as TGTGCCAGCTCACCCAGGAGCGGGGGCCCCCAGGCCCAGTACTTC. Protein sequence: CASSPRSGGPQAQYF. The full variable domain, in which reference TRBV18 and TRBJ2-5 provide the parts outside the CDR3, is NAGVMQNPRHLVRRRGQEARLRCSPMKGHSHVYWYRQLPEEGLKFMVYLQKENIIDESGMPKERFSAEFPKEGPSILRIQQVVRGDSAAYFCASSPRSGGPQAQYFGPGTRLLVL.

The genes are TRBV6-5 and TRBJ1-1, with D tentatively TRBD1 (5 bases). V lost 8 bases to trimming and J lost 5 bases, with 12 bases between them. The CDR3 totals 12 residues. CDR1 is MNHEY, CDR2 SVGAGI, per germline. The CDR3 region is CASGARATEAFF. CDR3 bases: TGTGCCAGCGGGGCCAGGGCAACTGAAGCTTTCTTT.